This T cell receptor (beta chain) is drawn from a study of T-cell memory formation after mild COVID-19. Regarding the study as a whole: Later expanders leaned toward CD4+, whereas clones contracting from day 15 to 85 were balanced CD4/CD8. Cross-reactive memory apparently joined, as some responding clones appeared in pre-infection memory.

A 5'RACE reaction primed in the constant segment made cDNA libraries of TCR alpha and TCR beta, and these carried sample barcodes and UMIs. One entry per CDR3 protein results from TCRdb running MiXCR on the 5' RACE reads. The sample consists of approximately 580,000 distinct CDR3 sequences, 20% of them appearing once. J was trimmed by 9 bases and V by 5 bases; bases with no gene match: 16. This CDR3 comprises 16 residues. The germline CDR1 and CDR2 sequences are LNHNV and YYDKDF (reference sequence). To note about this clonotype: The antigen is not known.

Input material: PBMCs or a T cell subset sorted from them (not recorded which). This receptor was obtained from an adult woman who had mild COVID-19 (a few samples of this study predate the infection). Cell type and time point are not known. The rearrangement uses TRBV15 and TRBJ2-1; 7 bases agree with TRBD2. The CDR3 DNA reads TGTGCCACCAGCCCCCACAGCGGGGTCGTACAGACTGAGCAGTTCTTC. It specifies CATSPHSGVVQTEQFF.